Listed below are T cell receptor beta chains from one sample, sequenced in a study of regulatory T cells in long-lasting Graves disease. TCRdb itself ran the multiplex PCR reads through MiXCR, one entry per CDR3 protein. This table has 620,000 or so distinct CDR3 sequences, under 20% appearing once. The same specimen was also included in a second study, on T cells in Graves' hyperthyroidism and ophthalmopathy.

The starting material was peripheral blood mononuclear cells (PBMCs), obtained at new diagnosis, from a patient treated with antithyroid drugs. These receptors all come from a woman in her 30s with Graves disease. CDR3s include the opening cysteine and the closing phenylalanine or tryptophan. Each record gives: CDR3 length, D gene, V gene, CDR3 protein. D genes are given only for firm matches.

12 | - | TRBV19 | CASVSRGSGYTF
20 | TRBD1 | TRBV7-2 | CASSPSVSLDRGRRNYGYTF
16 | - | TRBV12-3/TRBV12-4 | CASSLNPRARTDTQYF
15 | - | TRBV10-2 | CASTGGSSGANVLTF
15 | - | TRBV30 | CAWSVLETAGYEQYF
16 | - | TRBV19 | CASSRRPDGRNQPQHF
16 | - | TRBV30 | CAWSVEGIFGAYEQYF
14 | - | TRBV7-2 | CASSTSGTSGGYTF
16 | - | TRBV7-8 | CASSLLGYIAGNTIYF
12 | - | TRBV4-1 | CASSGDRVILFF
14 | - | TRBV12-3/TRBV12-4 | CASSFSSSNQPQHF
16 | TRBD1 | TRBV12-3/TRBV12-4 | CASSGPTGGQGQPQHF
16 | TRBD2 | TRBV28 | CASSPGTSGGNYEQYF
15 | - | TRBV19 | CASSSLFPGNQPQHF
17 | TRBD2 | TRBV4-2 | CASSQVVGTSGYNEQFF
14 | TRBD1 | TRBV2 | CASRRDRGTETQYF
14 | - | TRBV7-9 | CASGTPGENTEAFF
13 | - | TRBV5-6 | CASSLRGRDGYTF